This passage covers 7 T cell receptor beta chains from one sample sequenced in a study of post-analysis software for immune sequencing data. Overall study results and limits: TRBV segments more frequent in patients than in controls numbered five and included TRBV5-6, TRBV5-1 and TRBV20-1.

For these TCRs, the target antigens are not known. The library was made from cDNA and included unique molecular identifiers. TCRdb re-analysed the PCR reads in MiXCR, keeping a single row per CDR3 protein. Of about 540,000 distinct CDR3 sequences listed, 30% to 40% are singletons. Sequencing used blood. The receptors come from a girl under 18 with multiple sclerosis.

This clonotype was found a few times. The chain couples TRBV5-1 to TRBJ2-3, with a possible D match to TRBD1 (5 bases). In germline, CDR1 is SGHRS, CDR2 YFSETQ. V shed 7 bases and J shed 1 base, with 13 bases lying between them. This CDR3 is built from 14 residues. The CDR3, as DNA: TGCGCCAGCGGGGCCGACGGCGGCACAGATACGCAGTATTTT. Translating gives CASGADGGTDTQYF.

The genes are TRBV25-1 and TRBJ2-1; D is perhaps TRBD2 (5 bases). Trimming stripped 4 bases from V and 6 bases from J, with 13 bases between. The CDR3 runs 14 residues. Germline CDR1 and CDR2: MGHDK and SYGVNS. The CDR3 sequence is CASSVTRAGNEQFF. DNA of the CDR3: TGTGCCAGCAGTGTAACTAGGGCGGGCAATGAGCAGTTCTTC.

In this sample, this clonotype turned up once. The J gene is TRBJ2-5, the V gene TRBV24-1, with D maybe TRBD2 (7 bases). Trimming removed 4 bases at V and 1 base at J, with 21 bases between. This CDR3 spans 18 amino acids. Germline-derived CDR1 and CDR2 are KGHDR and SFDVKD. CDR3 bases: TGTGCCACCAGTGAGAAATCCTTGGGGGGGGCCCTCCAAGAGACCCAGTACTTC. This sequence encodes CATSEKSLGGALQETQYF.

The V call is TRBV7-9, the J call TRBJ2-7; D is undetermined. Trimming took 4 bases from V and 2 from J, leaving 9 bases between them. The CDR3 contains 13 residues. Germline values: CDR1 SEHNR, CDR2 FQNEAQ (reference sequence). CDR3 amino acids: CASSSDGPYEQYF. CDR3 in DNA: TGTGCCAGCAGCTCGGACGGTCCCTACGAGCAGTACTTC.

The chain recombines TRBV11-2 with TRBJ2-4; perhaps TRBD1 as D (6 bases). The tail of the sequence fits TRBJ2-7 better, so the J call may be wrong. This CDR3 contains 14 residues. The germline V gene encodes CDR1 SGHAT and CDR2 FQNNGV. CDR3 bases: TGTGCCAGCAGCTTAGATCCCACAGGGTACGAGCAGTACTTC. Translation gives CASSLDPTGYEQYF.

This clonotype occurred a few times. J is TRBJ2-7 and V is TRBV20-1, with D tentatively TRBD1 (5 bases). CDR3 length: 14 residues. Looked up from germline, CDR1 is DFQATT and CDR2 is SNEGSKA (reference sequence). V was clipped by 3 bases and J by 2 bases, with 14 bases between them. Here the CDR3 reads CSASVGAGTYEQYF. The CDR3 region has the DNA TGCAGTGCTAGTGTTGGGGCTGGGACCTACGAGCAGTACTTC.

This chain joins TRBV5-1 and TRBJ2-7; D call uncertain. V shed 1 base and J shed 7 bases, with 9 bases lying between them. This CDR3 spans 12 amino acids. Germline V gene data show CDR1 as SGHRS and CDR2 as YFSETQ. The CDR3 DNA reads as TGCGCCAGCAGCTTGAGGGAAGAAGAGCAGTACTTC. Translated, it gives CASSLREEEQYF. The complete variable domain, with remaining parts taken from reference TRBV5-1 and TRBJ2-7, reads KAGVTQTPRYLIKTRGQQVTLSCSPISGHRSVSWYQQTPGQGLQFLFEYFSETQRNKGNFPGRFSGRQFSNSRSEMNVSTLELGDSALYLCASSLREEEQYFGPGTRLTVT.